These T cell receptor beta chains were read from a single sample in a study of T cells after yellow fever vaccination. TCRdb ran MiXCR on the 5' RACE reads and lists one entry per CDR3 protein. The table has 510,000 or so distinct CDR3 sequences, roughly 19% seen once. The sequenced sample was PBMCs, obtained 15 days after the yellow fever booster vaccination. These receptors all come from a man aged 30-40 years who received the YFV17D yellow fever vaccine. The CDR3 runs from the conserved cysteine through the conserved F or W. A D gene is named only where the DNA matches it firmly. Some rows mark clone size as missing; the rest say once, few, many or name a class of expanded clone.

cdr3_aa cdr3_nt v_call clone_size d_call j_call
CAGRRLDNNEQFF TGTGCCGGCCGGCGGCTAGATAACAATGAGCAGTTCTTC TRBV28 - - TRBJ2-1
CASSLAELTEAFF TGCGCCAGCAGCTTGGCCGAGCTCACTGAAGCTTTCTTT TRBV5-1 - - TRBJ1-1
CSASVVRRDEQYF TGCAGTGCTAGCGTTGTTAGGAGGGACGAGCAGTACTTC TRBV20-1 - - TRBJ2-7
CSVDTGTDTQYF TGCAGCGTTGATACAGGGACAGATACGCAGTATTTT TRBV29-1 - - TRBJ2-3
CASSYSVGLANEQFF TGTGCCAGCAGTTACTCAGTTGGACTAGCGAATGAGCAGTTCTTC TRBV6-5 - TRBD2 TRBJ2-1
CAWILVDEQFF TGTGCCTGGATTTTGGTAGATGAGCAGTTCTTC TRBV30 - - TRBJ2-1
CASSLGSETQYF TGTGCCAGCAGTCTTGGGAGTGAGACCCAGTACTTC TRBV12-3/TRBV12-4 many - TRBJ2-5
CSARDVTTRAGELFF TGCAGTGCTAGAGATGTCACTACAAGGGCCGGGGAGCTGTTTTTT TRBV20-1 - - TRBJ2-2
CASSSQRARTGGANVLTF TGTGCCAGCAGCTCCCAAAGAGCCAGGACAGGTGGGGCCAACGTCCTGACTTTC TRBV11-1 - TRBD1 TRBJ2-6
CASSTSGRSSYEQYF TGTGCCAGCAGCACTAGCGGGCGGAGCTCCTACGAGCAGTACTTC TRBV7-9 few TRBD2 TRBJ2-7
CSARDSFSAYEQYF TGCAGTGCTAGAGATTCTTTCAGTGCCTACGAGCAGTACTTC TRBV20-1 few - TRBJ2-7
CSASRGIDDTQYF TGCAGTGCTAGTCGGGGGATTGACGATACGCAGTATTTT TRBV20-1 few - TRBJ2-3
CASSPYGTKNTEAFF TGCGCCAGCAGCCCGTATGGGACCAAGAACACTGAAGCTTTCTTT TRBV5-1 - - TRBJ1-1
CASTNSGTGGNEQYF TGTGCCAGCACCAATTCCGGGACAGGTGGCAACGAGCAGTACTTC TRBV21-1 - - TRBJ2-7
CASSGRSNTGELFF TGTGCCAGCTCAGGTCGCTCGAACACCGGGGAGCTGTTTTTT TRBV18 - - TRBJ2-2
CASSHDSRVGAGGELFF TGCGCCAGCAGCCATGACTCGAGGGTGGGGGCAGGCGGGGAGCTGTTTTTT TRBV4-3 few - TRBJ2-2
CATHPGQLNTGELFF TGTGCCACCCACCCGGGACAACTCAACACCGGGGAGCTGTTTTTT TRBV6-2/TRBV6-3 few - TRBJ2-2
CASSVAGTGAFYEQYF TGTGCCAGCAGCGTAGCCGGGACAGGGGCTTTCTACGAGCAGTACTTC TRBV9 few TRBD1 TRBJ2-7
CASSLGARYTDTQYF TGTGCCAGCAGCTTAGGAGCGCGATACACAGATACGCAGTATTTT TRBV7-2 - - TRBJ2-3
CSVEETGYEQFF TGCAGCGTTGAAGAGACTGGGTATGAGCAGTTCTTC TRBV29-1 - - TRBJ2-1
CAISEPTGTYNEQFF TGTGCCATCAGTGAGCCGACAGGGACCTACAATGAGCAGTTCTTC TRBV10-3 - TRBD1 TRBJ2-1
CSAWRTVISDTQYF TGCAGTGCTTGGAGGACAGTAATCTCAGATACGCAGTATTTT TRBV20-1 - - TRBJ2-3
CASSVLRPVPTEAFF TGTGCCAGTAGTGTCCTTCGACCTGTGCCGACTGAAGCTTTCTTT TRBV19 - - TRBJ1-1
CASGDVREGQPQHF TGTGCCAGCGGTGATGTCAGGGAAGGACAGCCCCAGCATTTT TRBV6-1 - - TRBJ1-5
CAISEFLRGTSYNEQFF TGTGCCATCAGTGAGTTCCTCAGGGGGACTTCCTACAATGAGCAGTTCTTC TRBV10-3 - - TRBJ2-1
CASSPGLAGGFEQFF TGCGCCAGCAGCCCCGGACTAGCGGGAGGGTTTGAGCAGTTCTTC TRBV5-1 - TRBD2 TRBJ2-1
CSASPDRGSPLHF TGCAGTGCTAGCCCGGACAGGGGGTCACCCCTCCACTTT TRBV20-1 - TRBD1 TRBJ1-6
CASSVGAGDGYTF TGTGCCAGCAGCGTAGGGGCAGGGGACGGCTACACCTTC TRBV9 - - TRBJ1-2
CASSLTHRPTEAFF TGCGCCAGCAGCTTGACACACAGACCGACCGAAGCTTTCTTT TRBV5-1 - - TRBJ1-1
CASNIAVAGTRSYEQYF TGCGCCAGCAACATTGCGGTAGCCGGGACACGGTCCTACGAGCAGTACTTC TRBV5-1 few - TRBJ2-7
CSAREPRGSLQETQYF TGCAGTGCTAGAGAGCCGAGGGGCAGCCTACAAGAGACCCAGTACTTC TRBV20-1 - - TRBJ2-5
CASRTLHGTTSPLHF TGTGCCAGCAGAACATTACACGGGACAACTTCACCCCTCCACTTT TRBV5-8 few - TRBJ1-6
CASSLLGGGSYEQYF TGTGCCAGCAGCTTATTGGGGGGAGGCTCCTACGAGCAGTACTTC TRBV27 - - TRBJ2-7
CASSRDSQGTGELFF TGCGCCAGCAGTCGGGACAGCCAAGGGACCGGGGAGCTGTTTTTT TRBV5-1 - TRBD1 TRBJ2-2
CASSLPVGRVGAGELFF TGTGCCAGCAGCCTCCCCGTGGGGAGGGTCGGGGCCGGGGAGCTGTTTTTT TRBV28 few TRBD2 TRBJ2-2
CASSPERGQGSPQYF TGTGCCAGCAGCCCAGAGCGGGGACAGGGGTCCCCGCAGTACTTC TRBV3-1 - TRBD1 TRBJ2-5
CASSLDTVGLANEQFF TGCGCCAGCAGCTTAGATACCGTTGGACTAGCGAATGAGCAGTTCTTC TRBV5-1 - TRBD2 TRBJ2-1
CASSSRNPQETQYF TGCGCCAGCAGCTCACGTAACCCCCAAGAGACCCAGTACTTC TRBV5-1 few - TRBJ2-5
CASSQDRIGYTF TGCGCCAGCAGCCAGGACAGGATCGGCTACACCTTC TRBV10-2 - TRBD1 TRBJ1-2
CASSPLENQPQHF TGTGCCAGCTCACCACTTGAGAATCAGCCCCAGCATTTT TRBV18 - - TRBJ1-5
CASIPWGEGAQETQYF TGTGCCAGCATCCCATGGGGGGAGGGGGCACAAGAGACCCAGTACTTC TRBV7-2 few - TRBJ2-5
CASTIAGGSSYEQYF TGCGCCAGCACCATAGCGGGGGGAAGCTCCTACGAGCAGTACTTC TRBV5-1 - TRBD2 TRBJ2-7
CASRGSGAASYGYTF TGTGCCAGCAGAGGGTCGGGGGCGGCAAGCTATGGCTACACCTTC TRBV27 - - TRBJ1-2
CASSPASLGSTEAFF TGCGCCAGCAGCCCGGCGAGTCTCGGGTCGACTGAAGCTTTCTTT TRBV5-1 - - TRBJ1-1
CASSGGQQNSPLHF TGCGCCAGCAGCGGAGGGCAGCAAAATTCACCCCTCCACTTT TRBV5-1 - - TRBJ1-6
CAISEAGDGNTIYF TGTGCCATCAGTGAAGCTGGAGATGGAAACACCATATATTTT TRBV10-3 - - TRBJ1-3